This T cell receptor (beta chain) was recorded in a study of T cells in Graves' hyperthyroidism and ophthalmopathy. Study-wide results and limits: Ophthalmopathy was distinguished from stable hyperthyroidism by 13 V-J signatures.

RNA transcripts provided the source from which TCR beta CDR3 regions were amplified. The TCR CDR3 was amplified in a first-round RT-PCR using the HTBI primer set. From the multiplex PCR reads, TCRdb called clonotypes with MiXCR, one entry per CDR3 protein. The sample carries about 420,000 distinct CDR3 sequences, roughly 15% recorded once. Comment on this clonotype: The antigen is not known.

Germline V gene lookup returns CDR1 SGHDT and CDR2 YYEEEE. The CDR3 runs to 15 residues. V was clipped by 1 base and J by 4 bases; unmatched bases: 4. Newly diagnosed patients aged 18 to 65 had hyperthyroidism of under 2 months' duration. The authors took PBMCs from 8.5 to 10 ml fresh peripheral blood. The genes are TRBV5-6 and TRBJ2-3; 9 bases match TRBD1. Material for sequencing was blood. This TCR was sampled from a woman aged 18-35 years with Graves' hyperthyroidism. The CDR3: CASSLPTGGADTQYF. CDR3 DNA: TGTGCCAGCAGCTTGCCCACAGGGGGCGCAGATACGCAGTATTTT.